These T cell receptor beta chains were read from a single sample in a study of low-dose radiotherapy and immunotherapy resistance in tumors. TCRdb itself ran the reads through MiXCR, one entry per CDR3 protein. Among approximately 84,000 distinct CDR3 sequences listed, roughly a sixth were seen once. The sample was PBMCs, taken before treatment. Source of these receptors: a male donor with prostate cancer. Both conserved end residues are part of each CDR3. The D gene is left open where the match is weak. Clone size is not always given. Where it is, it says once, few, many or a class for expanded clones.

>TRBJ2-7|many|.|TRBV5-4
TGTGCCAGCAGCTCGCTCGTCTACTACGAGCAGTACTTC
CASSSLVYYEQYF
>TRBJ2-7|many|TRBD1|TRBV5-1
TGCGCCAGTGCACTAACAGGGGCCTCCTACGAGCAGTACTTC
CASALTGASYEQYF
>TRBJ2-3|many|TRBD1|TRBV5-1
TGCGCCAGCAGCTCTACCCTGGACAGGGAAGGCACAGATACGCAGTATTTT
CASSSTLDREGTDTQYF
>TRBJ2-3|many|TRBD2|TRBV6-1
TGTGCCAGCAGTGAAGGGGGAGGGGCCTTACCGAATACGCAGTATTTT
CASSEGGGALPNTQYF
>TRBJ2-2|many|TRBD2|TRBV7-3
TGTGCCAGCAGCCAGATGGTTGGGACTAGCGGGGGGGCCGGGGAGCTGTTTTTT
CASSQMVGTSGGAGELFF
>TRBJ2-7|few|TRBD1|TRBV27
TGTGCCAGCAGTGCCGGGACAGGGCACTACGAGCAGTACTTC
CASSAGTGHYEQYF
>TRBJ2-5|.|.|TRBV5-6
TGTGCCAGCAGCTCCGGCGGGGGCAGGAAGGAGACCCAGTACTTC
CASSSGGGRKETQYF
>TRBJ1-1|many|TRBD1|TRBV27
TGTGCCAGCCTGCAGGGACAGGGAGGCAAAGCTTTCTTT
CASLQGQGGKAFF
>TRBJ2-7|many|.|TRBV19
TGTGCCAGTAGTCCGCGACCGAGAACCTACGAGCAGTACTTC
CASSPRPRTYEQYF
>TRBJ1-1|many|.|TRBV6-2/TRBV6-3
TGTGCCAGCAATCAACGGAACTTGAACACTGAAGCTTTCTTT
CASNQRNLNTEAFF
>TRBJ2-6|many|.|TRBV7-9
TGTGCCAGCGACCCCCGGGGGAGTGGGGCCAACGTCCTGACTTTC
CASDPRGSGANVLTF
>TRBJ2-1|many|TRBD1|TRBV20-1
TGCAGTGCGAGGACAGGGGGAACCTACAATGAGCAGTTCTTC
CSARTGGTYNEQFF
>TRBJ2-5|.|.|TRBV7-6
TGTGCCAGCAGCCCAACCCTGAAGGACCAGTACTTC
CASSPTLKDQYF
>TRBJ1-1|many|.|TRBV20-1
TGCAGTGCTGAGGGATTTCTAGCTGACGGTGAAGCTTTCTTT
CSAEGFLADGEAFF
>TRBJ2-7|many|.|TRBV29-1
TGCAGCGGGCGGGTCCGCGACGAGCAGTACTTC
CSGRVRDEQYF
>TRBJ2-4|.|TRBD2|TRBV2
TGTGCCAGCAGTGACGGTGTCGGGGGGGGGAACATTCAGTACTTC
CASSDGVGGGNIQYF
>TRBJ2-7|many|.|TRBV6-5
TGTGCCAGCAGTTACGCGGGATACGAGCAGTACTTC
CASSYAGYEQYF
>TRBJ2-7|many|.|TRBV5-1
TGCGCCAGCAGCTTGGTGGCACCTTCCTACGAGCAGTACTTC
CASSLVAPSYEQYF
>TRBJ2-2|many|.|TRBV28
TGTGCCAGCAGTCCCCAGTTCTCCGCGGCAACCGGGGAGCTGTTTTTT
CASSPQFSAATGELFF
>TRBJ2-1|many|.|TRBV20-1
TGCAGTTTGGACTCCCCCGGGTACAATGAGCAGTTCTTC
CSLDSPGYNEQFF
>TRBJ2-5|many|.|TRBV3-1
TGTGCCAGCAGCCAAGGGTTGACAGGGAGGGGACAAGAGACCCAGTACTTC
CASSQGLTGRGQETQYF
>TRBJ1-3|many|.|TRBV6-1
TGTGCCAGCAGTGAAGCAAGCTACAGTATATATTTT
CASSEASYSIYF
>TRBJ1-5|many|.|TRBV29-1
TGCAGCGTGGCCGTGGCGGCGGAGGGTCGACCCCAGCATTTT
CSVAVAAEGRPQHF
>TRBJ2-3|many|TRBD2|TRBV19
TGTGCCAGTACTAGCGGGGGGGCTCTATCAGATACGCAGTATTTT
CASTSGGALSDTQYF
>TRBJ2-7|.|.|TRBV5-6
TGTGTCAGCAGCTGGACTCAGCTCTCCTACGAGCAGTACTTC
CVSSWTQLSYEQYF
>TRBJ2-7|few|.|TRBV20-1
TGCAGTGCTAGCGTGCGGTACGGGCACGAGCAGTACTTC
CSASVRYGHEQYF
>TRBJ2-5|many|TRBD1|TRBV5-5
TGTGCCAGCAGCTTGGGGGGACAGAACCAAGAGACCCAGTACTTC
CASSLGGQNQETQYF
>TRBJ2-1|few|TRBD1|TRBV7-9
TGTGCCAGCAGCATCGGGACAGGGGGCCTTGAGCAGTTCTTC
CASSIGTGGLEQFF
>TRBJ2-3|.|.|TRBV7-2
TGTGCCGCCGGAACAGATACGCAGTATTTT
CAAGTDTQYF
>TRBJ2-2|many|.|TRBV11-2
TGTGCCAGCAGCTTAAACCCTTTCACCGGGGAGCTGTTTTTT
CASSLNPFTGELFF
>TRBJ2-1|many|TRBD2|TRBV12-3/TRBV12-4
TGTGCCAGCAGTTTTAGCGGGGGAGGGGAGCAGTTCTTC
CASSFSGGGEQFF
>TRBJ2-1|many|.|TRBV21-1
TGTGCCAGCAGCAAAGCCGGGGACAATGAGCAGTTCTTC
CASSKAGDNEQFF
>TRBJ2-7|.|TRBD2|TRBV6-5
TGTGCCAGCAGTTACTTCGGGGGGGCGTACGAGCAGTACTTC
CASSYFGGAYEQYF
>TRBJ2-3|many|.|TRBV7-6
TGTGCCAGCAGCACCAGGGGTCCAGATACGCAGTATTTT
CASSTRGPDTQYF
>TRBJ2-3|many|TRBD2|TRBV6-2/TRBV6-3
TGTGCCAGCAGTTACTCGAAACGTCCAGCGGGGGACACAGATACGCAGTATTTT
CASSYSKRPAGDTDTQYF
>TRBJ2-1|many|TRBD2|TRBV11-2
TGTGCCAGCAGCTTGGGTGGGGGGGGGGCCTACAATGAGCAGTTCTTC
CASSLGGGGAYNEQFF
>TRBJ2-3|many|TRBD2|TRBV5-1
TGCGCCAGCAGCTTGGCCAGCGGGGGGACGTCAGATACGCAGTATTTT
CASSLASGGTSDTQYF
>TRBJ1-5|many|.|TRBV2
TGTGCCAGCAACGCACAGTTCAATCAGCCCCAGCATTTT
CASNAQFNQPQHF
>TRBJ1-5|.|TRBD1|TRBV7-6
TGTGCCAGCAGTCGGACAGGGGGTCAGCCCCAGCATTTT
CASSRTGGQPQHF
>TRBJ2-2|many|.|TRBV3-1
TGTGCCAGCAGCCAAGAACGAAGGAACACCGGGGAGCTGTTTTTT
CASSQERRNTGELFF
>TRBJ2-7|many|.|TRBV2
TGTGCCAGCAGTTCGGGAGAATTC
CASSSGEF
>TRBJ2-3|.|.|TRBV29-1
TGCAGCGCCGACGGTATAGCCAGGCCTACAGATACGCAGTATTTT
CSADGIARPTDTQYF
>TRBJ2-2|many|.|TRBV2
TGTGCCAGCAGTACCCAGGGGGGCGGGGAGCTGTTTTTT
CASSTQGGGELFF
>TRBJ2-6|.|.|TRBV25-1
TGTGCCAGCAGTGACTCTTTCTCTGGGGCCAACGTCCTGACTTTC
CASSDSFSGANVLTF
>TRBJ2-7|many|TRBD1|TRBV6-1
TGTGCCAGCACTGGAAGCCCGGGGACAGACGAGCAGTACTTC
CASTGSPGTDEQYF